These 20 T cell receptor beta chains were all obtained from the same sample, sequenced in a study of Graves' ophthalmopathy and Graves' hyperthyroidism. Amplification of the TCR beta CDR3 regions used RNA transcripts (as template). Second-round multiplex PCR came after a first-round RT-PCR that employed HTBI primers. One entry per CDR3 protein results from TCRdb running MiXCR on the multiplex PCR reads. In the table there are around 660,000 distinct CDR3 sequences, approximately 39% of which are singletons. The sequenced material came from peripheral blood. These receptors all stem from an adult man with Graves' ophthalmopathy.

This clonotype was recorded a few times. This chain uses TRBV4-1 with TRBJ1-3, with D uncertain. Germline V gene data show CDR1 as MGHRA and CDR2 as YSYEKL. The CDR3 is 16 amino acids. Between the trimmed V and J ends, which lost 3 bases and 0 bases, there was a span of 12 bases. The CDR3 region is CASSHPARDSGNTIYF. The CDR3 coding sequence is TGCGCCAGCAGCCATCCAGCCCGGGACTCTGGAAACACCATATATTTT.

This clonotype occurred many times. The chain recombines TRBV7-3 with TRBJ1-1; unclear D gene. The germline V and J ends were trimmed by 5 bases and 1 base, with 8 bases remaining between them. This CDR3 has 13 residues. Germline V gives CDR1 SGHTA, CDR2 FQGTGA. The CDR3 loop reads CASSTQRNTEAFF. The DNA for the CDR3 is TGTGCCAGCAGCACACAGAGGAACACTGAAGCTTTCTTT.

V usage is TRBV7-8 and J usage is TRBJ1-5, with D unresolved. The CDR3 totals 14 residues. The germline V gene encodes CDR1 SGHVS and CDR2 FQNEAQ. The V and J ends lost 2 bases and 2 bases respectively, with 7 bases between them. In DNA form, the CDR3 reads TGTGCCAGCAGCTTAAGGGCAGGCAATCAGCCCCAGCATTTT. Its protein product is CASSLRAGNQPQHF. The whole variable domain, remainder taken from reference TRBV7-8 and TRBJ1-5, is GAGVSQSPRYKVAKRGQDVALRCDPISGHVSLFWYQQALGQGPEFLTYFQNEAQLDKSGLPSDRFFAERPEGSVSTLKIQRTQQEDSAVYLCASSLRAGNQPQHFGDGTRLSIL.

The CDR3 nucleotides are TGTGCCACCAGTGATCGACAGGGGGCAGATGGCTACACCTTC. Protein sequence: CATSDRQGADGYTF. The rearrangement links TRBV24-1 to TRBJ1-2; TRBD1 agrees at 10 bases. The CDR3 totals 14 residues. After removal of 3 bases from V and 6 bases from J, the junction contained 3 bases not matched to a gene. Germline CDR1 is KGHDR and CDR2 is SFDVKD.

This clonotype was found many times. The chain carries TRBV12-3 or TRBV12-4 and TRBJ1-2, with D hard to call. The CDR3 sequence is 13 residues long. With 0 bases removed from V and 2 bases from J, the gap between germline ends came to 4 bases. The CDR3, as DNA: TGTGCCAGCAGTTTAGCGCAAAACTATGGCTACACCTTC. This translates into CASSLAQNYGYTF.

This clonotype showed up many times. This chain uses TRBV2 with TRBJ1-1; D not certain. Trimming shortened V by 4 bases and J by 5 bases, and 11 bases separated the two germline ends. Germline assignment: CDR1 SNHLY and CDR2 FYNNEI. The CDR3 is made up of 13 amino acids. DNA for the CDR3: TGTGCCAGCAGTGCGGGTCTTGGTACTGAAGCTTTCTTT. Its protein is CASSAGLGTEAFF.

Turning to this clonotype: Because it lacks the conserved phenylalanine or tryptophan at the end, this CDR3 is likely a read error. The chain employs TRBV20-1 and TRBJ1-6; weak D call: TRBD1 (5 bases). V shed 0 bases and J shed 5 bases, with 17 bases lying between them. Per germline, CDR1 DFQATT and CDR2 SNEGSKA (reference sequence). This CDR3 contains 17 residues. The CDR3 region has the DNA TGCAGTGCTAGAGATTCCCTAAGGGACGGGAATAATTCACCCCTCCACCTT. It yields the protein CSARDSLRDGNNSPLHL.

This clonotype was found a few times. This rearrangement joins TRBV5-1 to TRBJ1-3, with D hard to call. V was shortened by 4 bases and J by 0 bases, with 11 bases between the two germline ends. The CDR3 loop spans 15 amino acids. Per the germline V gene, CDR1 is SGHRS and CDR2 is YFSETQ. The CDR3 is CASSPDWSSGNTIYF. The DNA of the CDR3 is TGCGCCAGCAGCCCAGACTGGAGCTCTGGAAACACCATATATTTT.

V gene TRBV10-3 combines with J gene TRBJ1-1, with D possibly being TRBD1 (5 bases). CDR1 and CDR2 from the germline V gene are ENHRY and SYGVKD. The CDR3 consists of 13 residues. Trimming cost V 10 bases and J 6 bases, with 18 bases left between them. CDR3 amino acids: CASGGSRAAEAFF. CDR3 nucleotide sequence: TGTGCCAGCGGGGGTTCCAGGGCCGCTGAAGCTTTCTTT.

In its sample, this clonotype was seen many times. The rearrangement joins TRBV7-2 to TRBJ2-5; D gene unclear. The V and J ends lost 0 bases and 6 bases respectively, with 8 bases between them. CDR1 SGHTA and CDR2 FQGNSA come from the germline V gene. The CDR3 is 13 amino acids. CDR3 DNA sequence: TGTGCCAGCAGCTTAGCCCCCGACCAGACCCAGTACTTC. Translating gives CASSLAPDQTQYF.

The chain joins TRBV6-5 to TRBJ1-1; D is unresolved. Germline V gene data show CDR1 as MNHEY and CDR2 as SVGAGI. This CDR3 contains 16 residues. V shed 2 bases and J shed 1 base, with 14 bases lying between them. The CDR3 DNA sequence: TGTGCCAGCAGTTACCAATGGGCGCTCACGAACACTGAAGCTTTCTTT. Its protein is CASSYQWALTNTEAFF.

This clonotype was found a few times. DNA for the CDR3: TGTGCCAGCAGCCGCGAACAGGGTGTCGGTGGCTACACCTTC. The encoded protein is CASSREQGVGGYTF. V usage is TRBV3-1 and J usage is TRBJ1-2; D possibly corresponds to TRBD1 (6 bases). The CDR3 runs 14 residues. CDR1 and CDR2 (germline): LGHDT, YNNKEL (reference sequence). The germline V and J ends were trimmed by 4 bases and 7 bases, with 16 bases remaining between them. The full variable domain, completed using reference TRBV3-1 and TRBJ1-2, is DTAVSQTPKYLVTQMGNDKSIKCEQNLGHDTMYWYKQDSKKFLKIMFSYNNKELIINETVPNRFSPKSPDKAHLNLHINSLELGDSAVYFCASSREQGVGGYTFGSGTRLTVV.

The rearrangement joins TRBV20-1 to TRBJ1-2; D unclear. With 7 bases removed from V and 7 bases from J, the gap between germline ends came to 19 bases. Germline lookup yields CDR1 DFQATT and CDR2 SNEGSKA (reference sequence). CDR3 size: 13 residues. CDR3 region: CSDRGRSGSGYTF. The CDR3 DNA reads as TGCAGTGACAGAGGACGGAGCGGAAGTGGCTACACCTTC.

This chain uses TRBV4-1 with TRBJ1-4, with D possibly being TRBD1 (6 bases). This CDR3 comprises 15 residues. The V gene lost 0 bases and the J gene lost 6 bases, with 11 bases spanning the gap. Looked up from germline, CDR1 is MGHRA and CDR2 is YSYEKL. The CDR3 DNA reads as TGCGCCAGCAGCCAAGATGGGGGCACGGATGAAAAACTGTTTTTT. Its translation: CASSQDGGTDEKLFF.

The sample holds many counts of this clonotype. The CDR3 is CASSLVERTEAFF. As DNA, the CDR3 is TGTGCCAGCAGCTTAGTCGAGAGGACTGAAGCTTTCTTT. V is TRBV7-9 and J is TRBJ1-1, with D hard to call. The germline gives CDR1 SEHNR, CDR2 FQNEAQ (reference sequence). The CDR3 length is 13 residues. V gave up 1 base and J gave up 5 bases, with 8 bases separating them.

To note about this clonotype: A much larger clone sits a single nucleotide away, making a read error possible. Lacking the conserved final phenylalanine or tryptophan, this CDR3 likely reflects a read error. V usage is TRBV10-2 and J usage is TRBJ1-6; D not resolved. Germline V CDR1 and CDR2: WSHSY, SAAADI. The CDR3 totals 14 residues. The CDR3 loop reads CASRPTSGGSPLHS. In nucleotides, the CDR3 is TGTGCCAGCAGACCCACAAGCGGCGGTTCACCCCTCCACTCT.

The J gene is TRBJ2-6, the V gene TRBV29-1, with TRBD1 identical over 11 bases. The CDR3 extends over 15 amino acids. CDR1 SQVTM and CDR2 ANQGSEA come from the germline V gene. V gave up 3 bases and J gave up 3 bases; unmatched junction bases: 1. The CDR3 reads CSVEDRGLGANVLTF. Here the CDR3 DNA reads TGCAGCGTTGAGGACAGGGGGCTTGGGGCCAACGTCCTGACTTTC.

This clonotype turned up a few times. V gene TRBV12-3 or TRBV12-4 combines with J gene TRBJ1-1; tentative D call: TRBD1 (5 bases). V was clipped by 5 bases and J by 5 bases, with 24 bases between them. This CDR3 comprises 17 residues. The CDR3: CASSELSGWSGDTEAFF. The CDR3, as DNA: TGTGCCAGCAGTGAACTTTCGGGTTGGTCGGGGGATACTGAAGCTTTCTTT.

J is TRBJ1-6 and V is TRBV10-3; 8 bases agree with TRBD1. This CDR3 contains 15 residues. With V trimmed by 6 bases and J by 5 bases, 6 bases remained unmatched. Germline V gene sequence: CDR1 ENHRY, CDR2 SYGVKD. The CDR3 sequence is CAISPGTGHNSPLHF. The CDR3 DNA reads TGTGCCATCAGCCCGGGGACAGGTCATAATTCACCCCTCCACTTT.

In this sample, this clonotype turned up many times. This chain joins TRBV7-9 and TRBJ1-1; TRBD1 might be the D (6 bases). This CDR3 region has 12 residues. V lost 8 bases to trimming and J lost 5 bases, with 12 bases between them. Germline V CDR1 and CDR2: SEHNR, FQNEAQ (reference sequence). CDR3 bases: TGTGCCAGCTCATTGGGGACAACTGAAGCTTTCTTT. Translation gives CASSLGTTEAFF.